This note documents a single TCR beta chain sequence. No antigen is known for it. The PCR made use of 60 Vbeta and 13 Jbeta primers. Repertoires were generated with immunoSEQ multiplex PCR, while TCRdb's copy carries only in-frame clones and drops some. In the table there are about 160,000 clones, 84% of which are singletons. The CDR3 contains 14 residues. Germline V gene data show CDR1 as SGHRS and CDR2 as YFSETQ. Trimming removed 7 bases at V and 0 bases at J, with 14 bases between. These data come from a study of cytomegalovirus exposure and HLA in healthy donors. Notes on the study in general: No immune exposure information besides CMV serostatus was available. The study assumed roughly uniform donor sequencing depth for presence/absence analyses. For TCR beta chains, V- and J-gene trimming was later linked to a missense DCLRE1C variant. An analysis done earlier found most TCR beta V segments productive about 87% or about 30% of the time.

The TCR was taken from a man aged 25-45 years in good health and CMV-seronegative. The chain couples TRBV5-1 to TRBJ2-7; possibly TRBD1 for D (7 bases). The material sequenced was PBMCs. For the CDR3, the DNA is TGCGCCAGCGGAGGGACAGAAAGCTCCTACGAGCAGTACTTC. This translates into CASGGTESSYEQYF.